The rows below give T cell receptor beta chains drawn from one sample of a study of T cell responses to AZD1222 COVID-19 vaccine. Assay: immunoSEQ multiplex PCR; the TCRdb copy retains only in-frame clones and omits some. The data contain under 200,000 clones, roughly 94% of them singletons. The specimen comprised peripheral blood, sampled on day 0 of AZD1222 vaccination. The receptors originated from an adult in good health. Each CDR3 is given with its conserved first and last residue. A D gene is named only where the DNA matches it firmly. Only part of the rows carry a size: once, few, many, or a class if the clone is expanded.

D	V	J	size	CDR3	DNA
.	TRBV14	TRBJ1-2	.	CASSPFGGRTQGYTF	TGTGCCAGCAGCCCATTTGGGGGGCGGACGCAGGGCTACACCTTC
TRBD1	TRBV2	TRBJ1-1	.	CASSPGQGAGGAFF	TGTGCCAGCAGCCCCGGACAGGGGGCGGGAGGAGCTTTCTTT
.	TRBV11-2	TRBJ2-7	.	CASSPYLPRTYEQYF	TGTGCCAGCAGCCCATACCTACCCCGGACCTACGAGCAGTACTTC
.	TRBV6-1	TRBJ1-2	.	CASSESGIYGYTF	TGTGCCAGCAGTGAATCGGGGATCTATGGCTACACCTTC
TRBD1	TRBV10-2	TRBJ1-1	.	CASKSTGTGGVTFF	TGCGCCAGCAAGAGCACCGGGACAGGGGGTGTCACTTTCTTT
.	TRBV9	TRBJ2-3	.	CASSVLGGKFGDTQYF	TGTGCCAGCAGCGTCCTCGGCGGGAAATTTGGAGATACGCAGTATTTT
.	TRBV6-1	TRBJ1-3	once	CASSESGGNTIYF	TGTGCCAGCAGTGAGTCGGGGGGAAACACCATATATTTT
.	TRBV6-5	TRBJ1-2	.	CASRTRGVGYGYTF	TGTGCCAGCAGGACTAGAGGGGTCGGCTATGGCTACACCTTC
TRBD1	TRBV5-6	TRBJ2-7	.	CASSALTGTDEQYF	TGTGCCAGCAGCGCACTGACAGGGACGGACGAGCAGTACTTC
.	TRBV6-1	TRBJ1-1	once	CASSEVVVGAFF	TGTGCCAGCAGTGAAGTGGTCGTGGGGGCTTTCTTT
TRBD1	TRBV15	TRBJ2-2	.	CATSTGQGAAGELFF	TGTGCCACCAGCACGGGACAGGGGGCGGCCGGGGAGCTGTTTTTT
TRBD1	TRBV27	TRBJ2-7	.	CASSTRDRFYEQYF	TGTGCCAGCAGTACCCGGGACAGATTCTACGAGCAGTACTTC
TRBD1	TRBV3-1/TRBV3-2	TRBJ1-2	.	CASSHGRGQSTF	TGTGCCAGCAGCCATGGCAGGGGGCAGAGTACCTTC
TRBD2	TRBV2	TRBJ2-3	.	CASSEGLEGRTDTQYF	TGTGCCAGCAGCGAGGGACTAGAAGGGCGCACAGATACGCAGTATTTT
.	TRBV18	TRBJ1-1	.	CASSGSENTEAFF	TGTGCCAGCTCAGGGTCGGAGAACACTGAAGCTTTCTTT
.	TRBV30	TRBJ2-7	.	CAWTRSVSYEQYF	TGTGCCTGGACTAGGTCGGTCTCCTACGAGCAGTACTTC
.	TRBV19	TRBJ1-2	.	CASSIEAGAKYGYTF	TGTGCCAGTAGTATAGAAGCCGGGGCAAAATATGGCTACACCTTC
.	TRBV5-5	TRBJ2-6	.	CASSPVPKGANVLTF	TGTGCCAGCAGCCCGGTGCCTAAGGGGGCCAACGTCCTGACTTTC
.	TRBV5-8	TRBJ1-1	.	CASSRDYGPRTEAFF	TGTGCCAGCAGCCGGGACTACGGCCCCAGGACTGAAGCTTTCTTT
.	TRBV11-2	TRBJ2-1	.	CASSLEGPGLGNEQFF	TGTGCCAGCAGCTTAGAGGGGCCAGGATTAGGCAATGAGCAGTTCTTC
TRBD1	TRBV6-1	TRBJ1-1	.	CASSDQSRDRGNTEAFF	TGTGCCAGCAGTGACCAATCCCGGGACAGGGGGAACACTGAAGCTTTCTTT
.	TRBV10-3	TRBJ1-2	.	CATSSRSDYGYTF	TGTGCCACCTCCTCGAGGTCGGACTATGGCTACACCTTC
.	TRBV27	TRBJ1-1	.	CASSLGAQGGRAFF	TGTGCCAGCAGTTTAGGCGCACAGGGCGGTCGTGCTTTCTTT
.	TRBV7-9	TRBJ1-5	.	CASSLQGEGNQPQHF	TGTGCCAGCAGCCTACAGGGCGAGGGCAATCAGCCCCAGCATTTT
.	TRBV7-8	TRBJ2-1	few	CASSQERRQEWFF	TGTGCCAGCAGCCAAGAGCGACGACAGGAGTGGTTCTTC
.	TRBV4-1	TRBJ2-7	.	CASSQVFVVVEYEQYF	TGCGCCAGCAGCCAAGTTTTCGTGGTAGTAGAGTACGAGCAGTACTTC
TRBD1	TRBV3-1/TRBV3-2	TRBJ1-3	.	CASSPRQGSGNTIYF	TGTGCCAGCAGCCCCCGACAGGGGAGTGGAAACACCATATATTTT
.	TRBV7-9	TRBJ2-3	.	CASSLGSAGDTQYF	TGTGCCAGCAGCTTAGGATCTGCGGGAGATACGCAGTATTTT
.	TRBV3-1/TRBV3-2	TRBJ2-7	.	CASSQDPGFYEQYF	TGTGCCAGCAGCCAAGATCCAGGGTTTTACGAGCAGTACTTC
TRBD2	TRBV4-2	TRBJ2-7	.	CASSQGLAVKMYEQYF	TGTGCCAGCAGCCAAGGACTAGCGGTTAAAATGTACGAGCAGTACTTC
.	TRBV30	TRBJ1-6	.	CAWTVGNSPLHF	TGTGCCTGGACGGTGGGGAATTCACCCCTCCACTTT
.	TRBV6-5	TRBJ1-2	.	CASSQTANYGYTF	TGTGCCAGCAGTCAGACAGCGAACTATGGCTACACCTTC
.	TRBV3-1/TRBV3-2	TRBJ2-2	.	CASSQEIGVPGELFF	TGTGCCAGCAGCCAAGAAATTGGCGTTCCCGGGGAGCTGTTTTTT
.	TRBV10-3	TRBJ1-1	.	CAISAGITGVNTEAFF	TGTGCCATCAGTGCGGGAATCACAGGCGTGAACACTGAAGCTTTCTTT
.	TRBV10-3	TRBJ1-6	.	CALKSGLQSPLHF	TGTGCCCTCAAGTCAGGACTGCAATCACCCCTCCACTTT
.	TRBV7-8	TRBJ2-6	.	CASSFSTSSVRANVLTF	TGTGCCAGCAGCTTTTCGACCAGTTCCGTGCGGGCCAACGTCCTGACTTTC
.	TRBV5-1	TRBJ1-2	.	CASSPGGNYGYTF	TGCGCCAGCAGCCCAGGCGGCAACTATGGCTACACCTTC
.	TRBV7-8	TRBJ2-4	once	CASSLGWLATEIAKNIQYF	TGTGCCAGCAGCTTAGGGTGGTTAGCGACCGAAATAGCCAAAAACATTCAGTACTTC
.	TRBV7-9	TRBJ1-1	.	CASSFSTENTEAFF	TGTGCCAGCAGCTTCTCCACAGAGAACACTGAAGCTTTCTTT
.	TRBV7-8	TRBJ1-3	.	CASSLGGGSGNTIYF	TGTGCCAGCAGCTTAGGGGGGGGATCTGGAAACACCATATATTTT
TRBD2	TRBV7-3	TRBJ2-1	.	CASSHTLPDTSGIYNEQFF	TGTGCCAGCAGCCATACCTTACCCGATACTAGCGGGATATACAATGAGCAGTTCTTC
.	TRBV9	TRBJ1-6	.	CASSVGQGSNSPLHF	TGTGCCAGCAGCGTAGGGCAGGGCTCAAATTCACCCCTCCACTTT
TRBD1	TRBV7-9	TRBJ1-2	.	CASSYGTETSGYTF	TGTGCCAGCAGTTACGGGACAGAAACGTCGGGCTACACCTTC
.	TRBV5-5	TRBJ1-2	.	CASSYEQSFGYTF	TGTGCCAGCAGCTACGAACAGAGCTTCGGCTACACCTTC
.	TRBV6-1	TRBJ2-7	.	CASSEYGVDYEQYF	TGTGCCAGCAGTGAATACGGCGTAGACTACGAGCAGTACTTC
.	TRBV5-5	TRBJ1-5	.	CASSLTGQKGNQPQHF	TGTGCCAGCAGCCTGACCGGACAGAAGGGGAATCAGCCCCAGCATTTT
TRBD1	TRBV6-2/TRBV6-3	TRBJ1-6	.	CASSGQGVSLHF	TGTGCCAGCAGTGGACAGGGGGTGTCCCTCCACTTT
.	TRBV5-4	TRBJ2-1	.	CASSSWLDREQFF	TGTGCCAGCAGTTCTTGGTTGGATAGGGAGCAGTTCTTC
TRBD1	TRBV27	TRBJ2-7	.	CASSSPGQVPSYEQYF	TGTGCCAGCAGTTCACCGGGACAGGTTCCCTCCTACGAGCAGTACTTC